This TCR beta chain appears in the sequencing data of a study of T cell responses to AZD1222 COVID-19 vaccine. Study-wide results and caveats: Donors in the cohort were predominantly white British and more often female, and clonal diversity was possibly underestimated. The study sampled repertoires only after the peak T cell response. Among spike-specific TCRs, nearly half reportedly target unmutated variant regions.

A note on this clone: Its antigen is as yet unknown.

Profiled with immunoSEQ multiplex PCR; TCRdb holds only in-frame clones, not every one. The table lists more than 90,000 clones, roughly 80% of them singletons, with about 9.4% in the top ten. Sequencing used peripheral blood, obtained on day 0 of AZD1222 vaccination. This sequence originates from an adult in good health.

CDR3 residues: CASSLGGQSDEQYF. The CDR3 bases are TGTGCCAGCAGCTTAGGGGGACAGAGCGACGAGCAGTACTTC. The gene calls are TRBV11-3 and TRBJ2-7, with 7 bases aligning to TRBD1. V lost 1 base to trimming and J lost 5 bases; unmatched junction nucleotides: 5. This CDR3 is 14 amino acids long. The germline gives CDR1 SGHNT, CDR2 YENEEA.